Listed below are T cell receptor beta chains from one sample, sequenced in a study of Graves' ophthalmopathy and Graves' hyperthyroidism. TCRdb ran MiXCR on the multiplex PCR reads and lists one entry per CDR3 protein. This table holds about 1.1 million distinct CDR3 sequences, 36% found once. The sequencing sample was made of peripheral blood or thyroid tissue (not recorded which). These receptors came from an adult man with Graves' hyperthyroidism. CDR3s include the opening cysteine and the closing phenylalanine or tryptophan. A D gene is named only where the DNA matches it firmly. Clone size is not always given. Where it is, it says once, few, many or a class for expanded clones.

>TRBJ1-2|TRBV12-3/TRBV12-4|-|many
TGTGCCAGCAGTTTAGCGTGGCTAAACTATGGCTACACCTTC
CASSLAWLNYGYTF
>TRBJ2-7|TRBV7-2|-|-
TGTGCCAGCAGCTTAAACGGGGGACCGTCGTCCTACGAGCAGTACTTC
CASSLNGGPSSYEQYF
>TRBJ1-1|TRBV20-1|-|-
TGCAGTGCTAGTGAGTGGGACACTGAAGCTTTCTTT
CSASEWDTEAFF
>TRBJ2-5|TRBV14|TRBD1|-
TGTGCCAGCAGCGGGGCCGGGACAGGGGTTCAAGAGACCCAGTACTTC
CASSGAGTGVQETQYF
>TRBJ2-7|TRBV7-6|-|many
TGTGCCAGCAGCTCAGAGCGGAGCTCCTACGAGCAGTACTTC
CASSSERSSYEQYF
>TRBJ1-5|TRBV5-1|-|-
TGCGCCAGCAGCCTATCACGGGGGACGAGCAATCAGCCCCAGCATTTT
CASSLSRGTSNQPQHF
>TRBJ2-1|TRBV5-1|-|-
TGCGCCAGCAGCTTGGGAGCACATCGCAGGAATGAGCAGTTCTTC
CASSLGAHRRNEQFF
>TRBJ1-2|TRBV4-3|-|many
TGCGCCAGCAGCCAAGCCACAGGGAGTGTCTATGGCTACACCTTC
CASSQATGSVYGYTF
>TRBJ2-7|TRBV29-1|-|few
TGCAGCTTAGCGACGGGACTCTACGAGCAGTACTTC
CSLATGLYEQYF
>TRBJ1-2|TRBV7-2|TRBD1|-
TGTGCCAGCAGCTCCCCGACAGGGGGCGGCTATGGCTACACCTTC
CASSSPTGGGYGYTF
>TRBJ2-6|TRBV5-1|TRBD1|-
TGCGCCAGCAGCAGGGGCAGGGGGCTTGGGGCCAACGTCCTGACTTTC
CASSRGRGLGANVLTF
>TRBJ2-7|TRBV6-1|-|-
TGTGCCAGCAGTGTCTTGCAGCGCCTCTACGAGCAGTACTTC
CASSVLQRLYEQYF
>TRBJ2-2|TRBV6-2/TRBV6-3|-|-
TGTGCCAGCAGGACACCCGGATGGAACACCGGGGAGCTGTTTTTT
CASRTPGWNTGELFF
>TRBJ2-6|TRBV12-3/TRBV12-4|TRBD1|-
TGTGCCAGCAGTTCTGCTCAGGGGGCGCAAGGGGCCAACGTCCTGACTTTC
CASSSAQGAQGANVLTF
>TRBJ1-1|TRBV7-3|-|-
TGCGCCAGCAGCCTAAGACTCCTGATGAACACTGAAGCTTTCTTT
CASSLRLLMNTEAFF
>TRBJ2-7|TRBV10-3|-|-
TGTGCCATCAGTGAGTCTACGGGAGTCTGGAATTGCGAGCAGTACTTC
CAISESTGVWNCEQYF
>TRBJ2-7|TRBV2|-|-
TGTGCCAGCAGTGGACAGCAAAAAACCTACGAGCAGTACTTC
CASSGQQKTYEQYF
>TRBJ2-7|TRBV7-2|-|-
TGCGCCAGCAGCCAAGTGTCATCCGCCCCCGAAGACTACGAGCAGTACTTC
CASSQVSSAPEDYEQYF
>TRBJ2-5|TRBV9|TRBD2|-
TGTGCCAGCAGCGCAAACGGGGGAGGGCCCGAGACCCAGTACTTC
CASSANGGGPETQYF
>TRBJ1-6|TRBV9|TRBD1|many
TGTGCCAGCAGCTTGCGGGACAGTTCATATAATTCACCCCTCCACTTT
CASSLRDSSYNSPLHF
>TRBJ2-7|TRBV30|TRBD1|-
TGTGCCTGGAGGAAGACAGGGGACTACGAGCAGTACTTC
CAWRKTGDYEQYF
>TRBJ2-3|TRBV2|-|once
TGTGCCAGCAGGCAGAGTGGGGGGAGGTCAGATACGCAGTATTTT
CASRQSGGRSDTQYF
>TRBJ1-6|TRBV7-3|TRBD1|-
TGTGCCAGCAGTTTTCGACAGGGGGACAGTTCACCCCTCCACTTT
CASSFRQGDSSPLHF
>TRBJ2-5|TRBV10-3|-|many
TGTGCCATCAGGGGGGGATCCGAGACCCAGTACTTC
CAIRGGSETQYF
>TRBJ1-6|TRBV7-9|-|-
TGTGCCAGCAGCTTCGGCGGGACATCGGGTAATTCACCCCTCCACTTT
CASSFGGTSGNSPLHF
>TRBJ2-7|TRBV12-3/TRBV12-4|TRBD2|few
TGTGCCAGCAGTATTAGCGGGCAAGGATACGAGCAGTACTTC
CASSISGQGYEQYF
>TRBJ1-4|TRBV5-4|-|-
TGTGCCAGCAGCCAAGATCAGGGGTTCTCAGGAAAACTGTTTTTT
CASSQDQGFSGKLFF
>TRBJ1-3|TRBV6-1|-|many
TGTGCCAGCAAGCCCCACTCTGGAAACACCATATATTTT
CASKPHSGNTIYF
>TRBJ1-5|TRBV2|-|-
TGTGCCAGCCGTGATGGTTTTAGCAATCAGCCCCAGCATTTT
CASRDGFSNQPQHF
>TRBJ2-2|TRBV19|-|many
TGTGCCAGTAGTACGAGCCTGATAGCGGCGAACACCGGGGAGCTGTTTTTT
CASSTSLIAANTGELFF
>TRBJ1-2|TRBV7-3|-|few
TGTGCCTGGAGTAAACAGAGGGGAGTCTATGGCTACACCTTC
CAWSKQRGVYGYTF
>TRBJ1-1|TRBV19|-|-
TGTGCCAGTAGTCCCCGGACACGGGGGACTGAAGACACTGAAGCTTTCTTT
CASSPRTRGTEDTEAFF
>TRBJ1-1|TRBV12-3/TRBV12-4|TRBD1|few
TGTGCCAGCAGTTTGGAGACAGGGGGTTGGAACACTGAAGCTTTCTTT
CASSLETGGWNTEAFF
>TRBJ2-5|TRBV24-1|TRBD2|-
TGTGCCACCCGGGGACTAGCGGGGGACGAGACCCAGTACTTC
CATRGLAGDETQYF
>TRBJ1-6|TRBV12-3/TRBV12-4|-|-
TGTGCCAGCAGTTTATACCGTCCAGATAATTCACCCCTCCACTTT
CASSLYRPDNSPLHF
>TRBJ2-7|TRBV19|-|many
TGTGCCAGTAGTATGGGTTCGGCGTACTCCTACGAGCAGTACTTC
CASSMGSAYSYEQYF
>TRBJ1-1|TRBV6-2/TRBV6-3|-|-
TGTGCCAGCAGTTACTCCGCCCCGATTCGAACTGAAGCTTTCTTT
CASSYSAPIRTEAFF
>TRBJ2-2|TRBV10-3|TRBD2|few
TGTGCCAGCAGTGACTCGGGGGGCACCGGGGAGCTGTTTTTT
CASSDSGGTGELFF
>TRBJ1-1|TRBV7-9|-|many
TGTGCCAGCAGCTTTTCTTTCGCAGACAGGGAAGCTTTCTTT
CASSFSFADREAFF